The entry below describes one TCR beta chain. The data are from a study of shared clonotypes between healthy human individuals. CDR3 length: 15 residues. Germline values: CDR1 SGDLS, CDR2 YYNGEE. Trimming removed 1 base at V and 8 bases at J, with 18 bases between. Sequencing was performed with immunoSEQ multiplex PCR; in TCRdb, only in-frame clones are kept and a portion is missing. The sample gives about 1 million clones, about 80% of which show up once; roughly 1.4% is in the top ten. This sequence was found in a young man in good health. The specimen sequenced was memory CD4+ T cells sorted from blood. The subset was: CD45RA-negative fraction. The genes are TRBV9 and TRBJ1-2; perhaps TRBD1 as D (6 bases). The CDR3, as DNA: TGTGCCAGCAGCGTATTCGATGTGGACAGTGGCGGCTACACCTTC. Translating gives CASSVFDVDSGGYTF.